These 20 T cell receptor beta chains were sequenced from one sample in a study of shared clonotypes between healthy human individuals. This table comes from immunoSEQ multiplex PCR, and its TCRdb copy is limited to in-frame clones, with some not included. The table has around 720,000 clones, 55% to 85% seen once. The sequenced material came from memory CD4+ T cells sorted from blood. Stated subset: CD45RA-negative fraction. The receptor source for this set is a woman aged 25 to 39 in good health.

V is TRBV4-1 and J is TRBJ2-1; 7 bases are a match to TRBD2. CDR3 length equals 14 residues. Trimming removed 8 bases from V and 10 bases from J; junction bases left unmatched: 14. Germline CDR1 is MGHRA and CDR2 is YSYEKL. CDR3: CASRSPGTKIEQFF. CDR3 sequence (DNA): TGCGCCAGCCGTTCCCCGGGGACTAAAATAGAGCAGTTCTTC.

Of note for this clone: Other DNA sequences within the sample encode an identical CDR3. The chain has TRBV28 and TRBJ1-2; no firm D call. CDR1 and CDR2 (germline): MDHEN, SYDVKM. Trimming removed 5 bases from V and 4 bases from J, with 5 bases in between. The CDR3 has 11 residues. The CDR3 here is CASSLSYGYTF. The CDR3 DNA reads as TGTGCCAGCAGTCTGAGCTATGGCTACACCTTC.

Only a few counts were recorded for this clone. This chain uses TRBV10-1 with TRBJ1-3, with TRBD1 as a possible D gene (5 bases). The germline V gene encodes CDR1 WNHNN and CDR2 SYGVQD (reference sequence). Trimming cost V 7 bases and J 0 bases, with 10 bases left between them. CDR3 length equals 14 residues. As DNA, the CDR3 is TGCGCCAGCAACACAGGAAACTCTGGAAACACCATATATTTT. This translates into CASNTGNSGNTIYF.

This rearrangement joins TRBV7-8 to TRBJ2-2, with TRBD1 identical over 12 bases. Germline V gives CDR1 SGHVS, CDR2 FQNEAQ. This CDR3 contains 15 residues. V dropped 3 bases and J dropped 7; count of bases not matched to a gene: 3. In nucleotides, the CDR3 is TGTGCCAGCAGCTTGCGGGACAGGGGGCTCGGGGAGCTGTTTTTT. It translates to CASSLRDRGLGELFF.

The chain uses TRBV11-3 and TRBJ2-3; D may be TRBD1 (5 bases). The V gene lost 5 bases and the J gene lost 6 bases, with 15 bases spanning the gap. This CDR3 contains 14 residues. Germline CDR1 SGHNT, CDR2 YENEEA. CDR3 sequence: CASSPLKGADTQYF. In DNA, the CDR3 is TGTGCCAGCAGCCCGCTAAAAGGGGCCGATACGCAGTATTTT.

The rearrangement uses TRBV6-5 and TRBJ2-1; 8 positions match TRBD2. The V and J ends lost 5 bases and 8 bases, in that order; junction bases with no gene match: 11. In germline, CDR1 is MNHEY, CDR2 SVGAGI. There are 15 residues in the CDR3. The CDR3 DNA follows: TGTGCCAGCAGTCCGCCGGGACTAGGGATCCATGAGCAGTTCTTC. Its translation: CASSPPGLGIHEQFF.

This clone was found many times. The chain is built from TRBV5-1 and TRBJ2-2; D gene uncertain. The CDR3 has 13 residues. The V end lost 1 base, the J end lost 6 bases, and 7 bases lay between the germline ends. Germline V gives CDR1 SGHRS, CDR2 YFSETQ. This CDR3 reads CASSLSGPGELFF. The CDR3 DNA follows: TGCGCCAGCAGCTTGTCTGGGCCCGGGGAGCTGTTTTTT.

This clone was seen more than once but under ten times. The gene calls are TRBV5-1 and TRBJ1-4, with 8 bases that match TRBD1. V was clipped by 4 bases and J by 4 bases; unmatched bases: 3. Germline V CDR1 and CDR2: SGHRS, YFSETQ. This CDR3 comprises 14 residues. The CDR3 reads CASSADRDNEKLFF. CDR3 DNA sequence: TGCGCCAGCAGCGCGGACAGGGATAATGAAAAACTGTTTTTT.

Note on this clone: This sample also contains other DNA sequences that code for the same CDR3. This chain uses TRBV11-3 with TRBJ2-1, with D perhaps matching TRBD2 (6 bases). Germline V gives CDR1 SGHNT, CDR2 YENEEA. The CDR3 covers 13 residues. The V gene lost 1 base and the J gene lost 5 bases, with 6 bases spanning the gap. Written as DNA, the CDR3 is TGTGCCAGCAGCTTAGGGGGGGACAATGAGCAGTTCTTC. Translation: CASSLGGDNEQFF.

This clone has just a few counts. Other DNA variants within this sample encode the same CDR3. This chain joins TRBV6-5 and TRBJ1-2, with D hard to call. Germline V gives CDR1 MNHEY, CDR2 SVGAGI. Trimming pared 6 bases from V and 2 bases from J, leaving 10 bases between. CDR3 size: 13 residues. In DNA, the CDR3 is TGTGCCAGCAGCGAGACCGGAAACTATGGCTACACCTTC. Its translation: CASSETGNYGYTF.

The chain links TRBV6-6 to TRBJ2-1; a weak D match, TRBD2 (6 bases). Between the trimmed V and J ends, which lost 4 bases and 5 bases, there was a span of 18 bases. Germline V gives CDR1 MNHNY, CDR2 SVGAGI (reference sequence). The CDR3 is made up of 16 amino acids. CDR3 protein: CASSSPTRHRNNEQFF. The DNA of the CDR3 is TGTGCCAGCAGTTCCCCGACTAGGCACAGAAACAATGAGCAGTTCTTC.

The rearrangement links TRBV5-4 to TRBJ2-7, with unresolved D. This CDR3 has 12 residues. The V end lost 0 bases, the J end lost 5 bases, and 6 bases lay between the germline ends. Per germline, CDR1 SGHNT and CDR2 YYREEE (reference sequence). CDR3 amino acids: CASSLVANEQYF. The CDR3 DNA is TGTGCCAGCAGCTTGGTAGCCAACGAGCAGTACTTC.

This clone was seen only a few times. The CDR3 nucleotides read TGTGCCAGCAGCCAAGGTCGAGGTACTAGCGGGCGCCGGGGGGAGCAGTTCTTC. Translation: CASSQGRGTSGRRGEQFF. This chain joins TRBV14 and TRBJ2-1; 9 bases align to TRBD2. The CDR3 consists of 18 residues. CDR1 is SGHDN and CDR2 is FVKESK in the germline V gene. Trimming removed 1 base from V and 10 bases from J; junction bases left unmatched: 17.

J is TRBJ1-6 and V is TRBV2; no definite D call. The CDR3 runs 14 residues. Looked up from germline, CDR1 is SNHLY and CDR2 is FYNNEI. V lost 1 base and J lost 4, with 5 bases in between. The CDR3 bases are TGTGCCAGCAGTGAAGGGAAGTATAATTCACCCCTCCACTTT. This sequence encodes CASSEGKYNSPLHF.

The chain employs TRBV27 and TRBJ1-5; 7 nucleotides align to TRBD1. Germline lookup yields CDR1 MNHEY and CDR2 SMNVEV (reference sequence). Trimming took 9 bases from V and 5 from J; bases not matched to a gene: 1. This CDR3 has 11 amino acids. The CDR3, as DNA: TGTGCCAGGACAGGGTATCAGCCCCAGCATTTT. It is translated as CARTGYQPQHF.

A few counts support this clone. The chain uses TRBV10-3 and TRBJ2-5; D perhaps matches TRBD2 (6 bases). The V gene's germline CDR1 is ENHRY and CDR2 SYGVKD. The CDR3 totals 13 residues. The germline V and J ends were trimmed by 7 bases and 0 bases, with 9 bases remaining between them. The DNA for the CDR3 is TGTGCCATCACAGCGGGCAACCAAGAGACCCAGTACTTC. Its protein product is CAITAGNQETQYF.

V usage is TRBV15 and J usage is TRBJ2-3; the match to TRBD2 covers 12 bases. The CDR3 loop spans 16 amino acids. J lost 6 bases, V lost 3 bases, and 7 bases had no gene match. Germline CDR1 and CDR2: LNHNV and YYDKDF (reference sequence). CDR3 sequence reads: CATSSVLAGGPDTQYF. For the CDR3, the DNA is TGTGCCACCAGCAGTGTCCTAGCGGGAGGGCCGGATACGCAGTATTTT.

Comment on this clone: The junction shows a germline mismatch at one end, possibly a read error. The gene calls are TRBV28 and TRBJ2-3; 13 positions agree with TRBD2. This CDR3 has 16 residues. Per the germline V gene, CDR1 is MDHEN and CDR2 is SYDVKM. The CDR3 DNA reads as TGTGCCATCAGTCCCTCGGGGACTAGCGGGGAGGATACGCAGTATTTT. Its protein is CAISPSGTSGEDTQYF. Supplemented by reference TRBV28 and TRBJ2-3, the full variable domain reads DVKVTQSSRYLVKRTGEKVFLECVQDMDHENMFWYRQDPGLGLRLIYFSYDVKMKEKGDIPEGYSVSREKKERFSLILESASTNQTSMYLCAISPSGTSGEDTQYFGPGTRLTVL.

This chain links TRBV14 with TRBJ2-3; D is perhaps TRBD1 or TRBD2 (6 bases each). The CDR3 runs 16 residues. V dropped 3 bases and J dropped 4 bases, with 17 bases sitting between them. The germline V gene encodes CDR1 SGHDN and CDR2 FVKESK. CDR3 bases: TGTGCCAGCAGCCATTGGGGCACAGGGAGGTCAGATACGCAGTATTTT. This gives the protein CASSHWGTGRSDTQYF. Using reference TRBV14 and TRBJ2-3 for the parts outside the CDR3, the full variable domain is EAGVTQFPSHSVIEKGQTVTLRCDPISGHDNLYWYRRVMGKEIKFLLHFVKESKQDESGMPNNRFLAERTGGTYSTLKVQPAELEDSGVYFCASSHWGTGRSDTQYFGPGTRLTVL.

A word on this clone: The sample holds other DNA sequences that translate to the same CDR3. The rearrangement uses TRBV7-2 and TRBJ2-3; TRBD2 matches 7 bases. V gave up 5 bases and J gave up 2 bases; unmatched junction bases: 4. This CDR3 is 14 amino acids long. Looked up from germline, CDR1 is SGHTA and CDR2 is FQGNSA. The CDR3 DNA is TGTGCCAGCAGCCTCGGGGGGATCACAGATACGCAGTATTTT. Its translation: CASSLGGITDTQYF.